Following are 3 T cell receptor beta chains from one sample sequenced in a study of Graves' ophthalmopathy and Graves' hyperthyroidism. Amplification targeted the TCR beta CDR3 regions, with RNA transcripts as the source material. The first round was an RT-PCR with HTBI primers, and the second round was a multiplex PCR. Each CDR3 protein gets one entry after TCRdb re-called the multiplex PCR reads with MiXCR. The table has over a million distinct CDR3 sequences, 35% to 40% seen once. Sequencing was done on a sample of peripheral blood or thyroid tissue (not recorded which). Receptor source: an adult man with Graves' hyperthyroidism.

The chain is built from TRBV10-2 and TRBJ2-7; 8 bases fit TRBD2. Germline-derived CDR1 and CDR2 are WSHSY and SAAADI. The V segment lost 10 bases and the J segment 5 bases; nucleotides outside the gene matches: 7. The CDR3 totals 12 residues. For the CDR3, the DNA is TGCGCCACCCTTAGCGGGATCAACGAGCAGTACTTC. Its protein is CATLSGINEQYF.

The table lists this clonotype with many counts. Germline and junction disagree at one end, which may indicate a read error. The V call is TRBV5-1, the J call TRBJ2-7, with TRBD2 identical over 11 bases. Germline V gene lookup returns CDR1 SGHRS and CDR2 YFSETQ. CDR3 length: 15 residues. The CDR3 is CASSPGTSGPYEQYF. CDR3 sequence (DNA): TGTGCCAGCAGCCCCGGGACTAGCGGACCCTACGAGCAGTACTTC.

This clonotype was counted a few times. DNA for the CDR3: TGTGCCAGCAGTTCAACACTAGCGTTAGTTGAGACCCAGTACTTC. It specifies CASSSTLALVETQYF. The chain combines TRBV6-5 with TRBJ2-5, with TRBD2 matching over 7 bases. The length of the CDR3 is 15 residues. Trimming at V came to 4 bases and at J to 5 bases, leaving 10 bases not matched to a gene. Germline CDR1 reads MNHEY; CDR2 reads SVGAGI.